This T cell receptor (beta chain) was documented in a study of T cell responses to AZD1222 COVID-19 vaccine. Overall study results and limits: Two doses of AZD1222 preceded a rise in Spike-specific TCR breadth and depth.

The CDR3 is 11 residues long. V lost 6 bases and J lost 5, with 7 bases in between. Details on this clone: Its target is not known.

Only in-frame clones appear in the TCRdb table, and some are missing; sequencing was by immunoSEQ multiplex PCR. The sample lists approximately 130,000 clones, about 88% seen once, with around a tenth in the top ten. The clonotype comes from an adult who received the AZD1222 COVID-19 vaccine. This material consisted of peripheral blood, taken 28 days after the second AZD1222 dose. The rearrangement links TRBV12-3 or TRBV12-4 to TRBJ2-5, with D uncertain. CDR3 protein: CASSVGETQYF. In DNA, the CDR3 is TGTGCCAGCAGCGTGGGGGAGACCCAGTACTTC.